Following are 10 T cell receptor beta chains from one sample sequenced in a study of cytomegalovirus exposure and HLA in healthy donors (dated by TCRdb to about 2017). The receptor library was made with the immunoSEQ multiplex PCR assay. A mixture of 60 forward primers for TCR Vbeta segments and 13 reverse primers for TCR Jbeta segments was used in the multiplex PCR. Held by TCRdb, this immuneACCESS table contains in-frame sequences only and omits some clones. Under half of the omission traces to an unresolved V gene where checked; the cause of the rest is unknown. The sample table lists under 250,000 clones, around 80% of them with a count of one. The ten biggest clones cover over 0.65% of the sample. The sequenced sample consisted of PBMCs. These receptors came from a boy between 2 and 10 years old in good health and CMV-seronegative.

Comments on this clone: Within the sample, other DNA sequences also encode this same CDR3. The chain couples TRBV19 to TRBJ1-5; D may be TRBD1 (5 bases). Germline V lookup: CDR1 LNHDA, CDR2 SQIVND (reference sequence). This CDR3 spans 15 amino acids. Trimming removed 1 base from V and 2 bases from J, with 9 bases in between. Here the CDR3 DNA reads TGTGCCAGTAGTATAGGGCAGGGTGGCAATCAGCCCCAGCATTTT. Amino acid sequence: CASSIGQGGNQPQHF. Looking up the rest from reference TRBV19 and TRBJ1-5 gives the full variable domain: DGGITQSPKYLFRKEGQNVTLSCEQNLNHDAMYWYRQDPGQGLRLIYYSQIVNDFQKGDIAEGYSVSREKKESFPLTVTSAQKNPTAFYLCASSIGQGGNQPQHFGDGTRLSIL.

The V and J genes are TRBV30 and TRBJ1-4; no clear D. This CDR3 is 15 amino acids long. Trimming removed 2 bases at V and 6 bases at J, with 16 bases between. Germline CDR1 reads GTSNPN; CDR2 reads SVGIG (reference sequence). In DNA form, the CDR3 reads TGTGCCTGGAGTTCGTACCGGATAGAGGATGAAAAACTGTTTTTT. This gives the protein CAWSSYRIEDEKLFF.

The chain couples TRBV14 to TRBJ2-1, with a possible D match to TRBD2 (5 bases). CDR3 length: 14 amino acids. Trimming stripped 0 bases from V and 9 bases from J, with 12 bases between. Germline CDR1 is SGHDN and CDR2 is FVKESK. CDR3 protein: CASSQERAGGEQFF. As DNA, the CDR3 is TGTGCCAGCAGCCAAGAGCGGGCGGGCGGTGAGCAGTTCTTC.

This sequence joins TRBV4-1 and TRBJ2-7, with TRBD2 matching over 11 bases. This CDR3 is built from 15 residues. V was clipped by 4 bases and J by 2 bases; unmatched bases: 4. Looked up from germline, CDR1 is MGHRA and CDR2 is YSYEKL. The CDR3 is CASSPIAGGTYEQYF. Written as DNA, the CDR3 is TGCGCCAGCAGCCCTATAGCGGGGGGGACCTACGAGCAGTACTTC.

V and J are TRBV15 and TRBJ2-5; D gene ambiguous. The DNA end lines up better with TRBJ2-7; the J call may be wrong. From germline, CDR1 is LNHNV and CDR2 YYDKDF (reference sequence). This CDR3 comprises 13 residues. The CDR3 coding sequence is TGTGCCACCAGCAGAGATCTGGTCTACGAGCAGTACTTC. It yields the protein CATSRDLVYEQYF.

The gene calls are TRBV27 and TRBJ2-1; 8 bases align to TRBD1. The germline CDR1 and CDR2 sequences are MNHEY and SMNVEV (reference sequence). Trimming at V came to 5 bases and at J to 7 bases, leaving 10 bases not matched to a gene. The length of the CDR3 is 15 residues. CDR3 sequence (DNA): TGTGCCAGCAGTCTCAGGGGGCTCGGTAATAATGAGCAGTTCTTC. This encodes CASSLRGLGNNEQFF.

The chain carries TRBV6-6 and TRBJ1-5, with 7 bases matching TRBD1. V was clipped by 7 bases and J by 5 bases; unmatched bases: 5. Per germline, CDR1 MNHNY and CDR2 SVGAGI (reference sequence). The CDR3 runs to 13 residues. CDR3 sequence: CASTDRADQPQHF. In nucleotides, the CDR3 is TGTGCCAGCACCGACAGGGCGGATCAGCCCCAGCATTTT.

CDR3 nucleotides: TGTGCTAGTGGTCCCAGGGAGAACACTGAAGCTTTCTTT. Amino acid sequence: CASGPRENTEAFF. This chain connects TRBV12-5 to TRBJ1-1; TRBD1 is a possible D gene (5 bases). The V and J ends lost 5 bases and 1 base respectively, with 8 bases between them. This CDR3 comprises 13 residues. Per the germline V gene, CDR1 is LGHNT and CDR2 is FRNRAP.

This chain joins TRBV7-8 and TRBJ2-7; TRBD1 matches 9 bases. Germline CDR1 is SGHVS and CDR2 is FQNEAQ. With 3 bases clipped from V and 4 bases from J, the junction kept 4 bases outside the gene matches. The CDR3 covers 14 residues. CDR3 DNA sequence: TGTGCCAGCAGCTTCGGGACAGGGATGTACGAGCAGTACTTC. Amino acid sequence: CASSFGTGMYEQYF.

V and J are TRBV7-6 and TRBJ2-7, with D possibly TRBD2 on 7 matching bases. V was cut by 0 bases and J by 0 bases, with 12 bases left in between. The CDR3 contains 16 residues. CDR1 is SGHVS, CDR2 FNYEAQ, per germline. For the CDR3, the DNA is TGTGCCAGCAGCTTAGCGTTGGGGGGGCACTCCTACGAGCAGTACTTC. It is translated as CASSLALGGHSYEQYF.